This is a list of T cell receptor beta chains from one sample in a study of shared clonotypes between healthy human individuals. Assay: immunoSEQ multiplex PCR; the TCRdb copy retains only in-frame clones and omits some. In the table there are hundreds of thousands of clones, approximately 75% of which are singletons. Source material: memory CD4+ T cells sorted from blood. The source of these receptors is a woman aged 25 to 39 in good health. The CDR3 runs from the conserved cysteine through the conserved F or W. Each record gives: J gene, clone size, D gene, V gene, CDR3 DNA, CDR3 protein. A D gene is named only where the DNA matches it firmly. Clone size is shown for a subset of rows, as once, few, many or a class of expanded clone.

J gene: TRBJ2-5
clone size: -
D gene: -
V gene: TRBV10-3
CDR3 DNA: TGTGCCATCGCCTCGGCGGGCCGGGGGGAGACCCAGTACTTC
CDR3 protein: CAIASAGRGETQYF

J gene: TRBJ2-5
clone size: -
D gene: TRBD2
V gene: TRBV7-7
CDR3 DNA: TGTGCCAGCAGCTCGAGTAGCGGGAGGGTCGGGGAGACCCAGTACTTC
CDR3 protein: CASSSSSGRVGETQYF

J gene: TRBJ1-1
clone size: few
D gene: -
V gene: TRBV6-1
CDR3 DNA: TGTGCCAGCAGGGATTCCGGGACGAACACTGAAGCTTTCTTT
CDR3 protein: CASRDSGTNTEAFF

J gene: TRBJ2-7
clone size: -
D gene: -
V gene: TRBV11-2
CDR3 DNA: TGTGCCAGCAGCTTAGCAGGAGGGAGCGCATCCGAGCAGTACTTC
CDR3 protein: CASSLAGGSASEQYF

J gene: TRBJ2-5
clone size: -
D gene: -
V gene: TRBV19
CDR3 DNA: TGTGCCAGTAGTTCCCGGGGACGAGAGACCCAGTACTTC
CDR3 protein: CASSSRGRETQYF

J gene: TRBJ2-2
clone size: few
D gene: -
V gene: TRBV6-1
CDR3 DNA: TGTGCCAGCAGGGTACAGGGAGTCGGGGAGCTGTTTTTT
CDR3 protein: CASRVQGVGELFF

J gene: TRBJ2-3
clone size: once
D gene: TRBD1
V gene: TRBV28
CDR3 DNA: TGTGCCAGCAGTGGTGGACAGGCAGATACGCAGTATTTT
CDR3 protein: CASSGGQADTQYF

J gene: TRBJ2-7
clone size: -
D gene: TRBD1
V gene: TRBV5-1
CDR3 DNA: TGCGCCAGCAGCTGGATCGGGACAGTCTACGAGCAGTACTTC
CDR3 protein: CASSWIGTVYEQYF

J gene: TRBJ2-7
clone size: medium-sized
D gene: TRBD1
V gene: TRBV6-5
CDR3 DNA: TGTGCCAGCAGCTTCACAGGGGACCCCTACGAGCAGTACTTC
CDR3 protein: CASSFTGDPYEQYF

J gene: TRBJ2-2
clone size: once
D gene: -
V gene: TRBV25-1
CDR3 DNA: TGTGCCAGCAGTACCCGTCGACATGGGGACACCGGGGAGCTGTTTTTT
CDR3 protein: CASSTRRHGDTGELFF

J gene: TRBJ1-4
clone size: once
D gene: -
V gene: TRBV7-9
CDR3 DNA: TGTGCCAGCCGGCATGAGGCAGATAATGAAAAACTGTTTTTT
CDR3 protein: CASRHEADNEKLFF

J gene: TRBJ1-4
clone size: few
D gene: TRBD1
V gene: TRBV28
CDR3 DNA: TGTGCCAGCAGTACCCGACAGGGTCGTAGTGAAAAACTGTTTTTT
CDR3 protein: CASSTRQGRSEKLFF

J gene: TRBJ2-1
clone size: -
D gene: TRBD1
V gene: TRBV5-4
CDR3 DNA: TGTGCCAGCAGCCAAGCAAGCAGGGGGCTTGAGCAGTTCTTC
CDR3 protein: CASSQASRGLEQFF

J gene: TRBJ1-4
clone size: -
D gene: -
V gene: TRBV18
CDR3 DNA: TGTGCCAGCTCACCCAGGACGGGGAATGAAAAACTGTTTTTT
CDR3 protein: CASSPRTGNEKLFF

J gene: TRBJ2-1
clone size: few
D gene: TRBD2
V gene: TRBV2
CDR3 DNA: TGTGCCAGCAGTGATTTCCTAGCGGGAGTCAATGAGCAGTTCTTC
CDR3 protein: CASSDFLAGVNEQFF

J gene: TRBJ1-2
clone size: -
D gene: TRBD1
V gene: TRBV28
CDR3 DNA: TGTGCCAGCAGTTCTCACAGGGGGATCAACTATGGCTACACCTTC
CDR3 protein: CASSSHRGINYGYTF

J gene: TRBJ2-1
clone size: -
D gene: TRBD2
V gene: TRBV25-1
CDR3 DNA: TGTGCCAGCAGTGTCTCAAACAAAACTAGCGGGGATTACAATGAGCAGTTCTTC
CDR3 protein: CASSVSNKTSGDYNEQFF

J gene: TRBJ2-7
clone size: once
D gene: -
V gene: TRBV7-9
CDR3 DNA: TGTGCCAGCAGCTTAGCAGGGATCGTCTACGAGCAGTACTTC
CDR3 protein: CASSLAGIVYEQYF

J gene: TRBJ2-2
clone size: -
D gene: -
V gene: TRBV19
CDR3 DNA: TGTGCCAGTAGTATCTTGGTCGAGAGTTACGCGAACACCGGGGAGCTGTTTTTT
CDR3 protein: CASSILVESYANTGELFF

J gene: TRBJ2-3
clone size: many
D gene: -
V gene: TRBV2
CDR3 DNA: TGTGCCAGCAAGGGTTCAATAAGCACAGATACGCAGTATTTT
CDR3 protein: CASKGSISTDTQYF

J gene: TRBJ2-2
clone size: -
D gene: TRBD2
V gene: TRBV5-1
CDR3 DNA: TGCGCCAGCAGCTTGGGACTAGCGTTCGGGGAGCTGTTTTTT
CDR3 protein: CASSLGLAFGELFF

J gene: TRBJ2-1
clone size: -
D gene: -
V gene: TRBV7-6
CDR3 DNA: TGTGCCAGCAGCTTAGAATCTGTATCCTCCTACAATGAGCAGTTCTTC
CDR3 protein: CASSLESVSSYNEQFF

J gene: TRBJ2-3
clone size: -
D gene: TRBD2
V gene: TRBV19
CDR3 DNA: TGTGCCAGCGGAACTAGCGGGAGGGAGACAGATACGCAGTATTTT
CDR3 protein: CASGTSGRETDTQYF

J gene: TRBJ1-5
clone size: -
D gene: TRBD1
V gene: TRBV2
CDR3 DNA: TGTGCCAGCAGGCCGGGACAGGGAAACAATCAGCCCCAGCATTTT
CDR3 protein: CASRPGQGNNQPQHF

J gene: TRBJ2-7
clone size: -
D gene: -
V gene: TRBV6-6
CDR3 DNA: TGTGCCAGCAGTTATACTCCCGGGGGTCCCAACGAGCAGTACTTC
CDR3 protein: CASSYTPGGPNEQYF

J gene: TRBJ2-7
clone size: -
D gene: TRBD1
V gene: TRBV5-1
CDR3 DNA: TGCGCCAGCAGCTGGGACAGCTTCTACGAGCAGTACTTC
CDR3 protein: CASSWDSFYEQYF

J gene: TRBJ1-2
clone size: few
D gene: -
V gene: TRBV5-1
CDR3 DNA: TGCGCCAGCAGCTCCGGAGCAGGGGAAGGGGGCTACACCTTC
CDR3 protein: CASSSGAGEGGYTF

J gene: TRBJ2-5
clone size: many
D gene: TRBD2
V gene: TRBV27
CDR3 DNA: TGTGCCAGCAGTAAACGTCCGGGAGGAGGACAAGAGACCCAGTACTTC
CDR3 protein: CASSKRPGGGQETQYF

J gene: TRBJ1-4
clone size: few
D gene: -
V gene: TRBV2
CDR3 DNA: TGTGCCAGCGGAAGGGGAAATGAAAAACTGTTTTTT
CDR3 protein: CASGRGNEKLFF

J gene: TRBJ2-2
clone size: -
D gene: TRBD2
V gene: TRBV5-1
CDR3 DNA: TGCGCCAGCAATGGGGCTAGCGGGAGTCCCGGAACCACCGGGGAGCTGTTTTTT
CDR3 protein: CASNGASGSPGTTGELFF

J gene: TRBJ2-2
clone size: many
D gene: -
V gene: TRBV6-5
CDR3 DNA: TGTGCCAGCAGTTACTCTCTGTGGCTCGGCACCGGGGAGCTGTTTTTT
CDR3 protein: CASSYSLWLGTGELFF

J gene: TRBJ2-1
clone size: -
D gene: TRBD2
V gene: TRBV30
CDR3 DNA: TGTGCCTGGGACGGGGTTGGGGGACTAAGCCTCTCTGGGCAGTTCTTC
CDR3 protein: CAWDGVGGLSLSGQFF

J gene: TRBJ1-1
clone size: -
D gene: TRBD1
V gene: TRBV30
CDR3 DNA: TGTGCCTGGAGTGTTGACAGGGGGCGGGCTTTCTTT
CDR3 protein: CAWSVDRGRAFF

J gene: TRBJ2-7
clone size: -
D gene: -
V gene: TRBV30
CDR3 DNA: TGTGCCTGGGAGAGCGGTAGGGGTGAGCAGTACTTC
CDR3 protein: CAWESGRGEQYF

J gene: TRBJ2-7
clone size: few
D gene: -
V gene: TRBV11-3
CDR3 DNA: TGTGCCAGCAGCTTATACGGGTCCTACGAGCAGTACTTC
CDR3 protein: CASSLYGSYEQYF

J gene: TRBJ2-3
clone size: -
D gene: TRBD2
V gene: TRBV7-2
CDR3 DNA: TGTGCCAGCAGCGCTCAGAAAACTAGCGGGAGGCCGCAGTATTTT
CDR3 protein: CASSAQKTSGRPQYF

J gene: TRBJ2-7
clone size: -
D gene: -
V gene: TRBV19
CDR3 DNA: TGTGCCAGTAGAGTGGACCCCGGGGACGAGCAGTACTTC
CDR3 protein: CASRVDPGDEQYF